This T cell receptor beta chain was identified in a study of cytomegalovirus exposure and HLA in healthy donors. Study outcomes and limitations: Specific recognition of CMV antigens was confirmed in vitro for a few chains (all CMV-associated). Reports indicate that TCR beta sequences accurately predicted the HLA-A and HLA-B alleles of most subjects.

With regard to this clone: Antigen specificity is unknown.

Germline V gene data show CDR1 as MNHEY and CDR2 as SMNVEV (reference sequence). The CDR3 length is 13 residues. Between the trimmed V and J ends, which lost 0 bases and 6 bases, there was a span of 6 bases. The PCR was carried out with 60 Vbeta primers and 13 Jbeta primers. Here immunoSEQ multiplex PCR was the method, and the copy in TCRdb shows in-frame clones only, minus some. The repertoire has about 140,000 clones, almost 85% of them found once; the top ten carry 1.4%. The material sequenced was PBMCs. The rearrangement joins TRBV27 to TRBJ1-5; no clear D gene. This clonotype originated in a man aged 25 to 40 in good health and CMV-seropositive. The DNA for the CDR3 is TGTGCCAGCAGTTTATCGAGTTTTCAGCCCCAGCATTTT. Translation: CASSLSSFQPQHF.